Below, 19 T cell receptor beta chains from the same sample are listed, as sequenced in a study of blood T cell repertoires in COVID-19. Repertoires were generated with immunoSEQ multiplex PCR, while TCRdb's copy carries only in-frame clones and drops some. In the table there are 55,000 to 65,000 clones, 60% to 85% of which are singletons. The sample comprised peripheral blood. These receptors came from a man aged 55 to 70 with acute or convalescent COVID-19.

V is TRBV5-4 and J is TRBJ1-1; 8 bases are shared with TRBD1. The germline gives CDR1 SGHNT, CDR2 YYREEE (reference sequence). After removal of 0 bases from V and 11 bases from J, the junction contained 6 bases not matched to a gene. The CDR3 consists of 13 residues. CDR3 bases: TGTGCCAGCAGCTTGGGACAGGGGCCACGGGCTTTCTTT. Encoded protein: CASSLGQGPRAFF.

The rearrangement uses TRBV5-5 and TRBJ1-2; a weak D match, TRBD1 (6 bases). V shed 2 bases and J shed 9 bases, with 14 bases lying between them. Germline V CDR1 and CDR2: SGHKS, YYEKEE (reference sequence). The CDR3 extends over 13 amino acids. For the CDR3, the DNA is TGTGCCAGCAGCTTAAGCCGGGACACCAGCTACACCTTC. Amino acids: CASSLSRDTSYTF.

The rearrangement joins TRBV19 to TRBJ1-2, with D tentatively TRBD1 (5 bases). The CDR3 loop spans 14 amino acids. Looked up from germline, CDR1 is LNHDA and CDR2 is SQIVND (reference sequence). Trimming cost V 8 bases and J 1 base, with 14 bases left between them. CDR3 DNA: TGTGCCAGTTCACAGGAGGGGAATAACTATGGCTACACCTTC. It is translated as CASSQEGNNYGYTF.

The chain has TRBV19 and TRBJ2-7; a weak D match, TRBD2 (5 bases). The CDR3 is 15 residues long. V lost 1 base and J 3 bases, leaving 13 bases between the germline ends. CDR1 and CDR2 (germline): LNHDA, SQIVND (reference sequence). In DNA, the CDR3 is TGTGCCAGTAGTATAGGGTACGGGATCTACTACGAGCAGTACTTC. Protein product: CASSIGYGIYYEQYF.

This clone was seen just once. J is TRBJ1-3 and V is TRBV9; D unclear. The V gene's germline CDR1 is SGDLS and CDR2 YYNGEE. CDR3 length equals 16 residues. V shed 2 bases and J shed 2 bases, with 14 bases lying between them. CDR3 DNA sequence: TGTGCCAGCAGCGTCTTAGGACTCCCGGCTGGAAACACCATATATTTT. It is translated as CASSVLGLPAGNTIYF.

The chain recombines TRBV29-1 with TRBJ1-2; 7 positions match TRBD1. This CDR3 spans 11 amino acids. Germline V gene data show CDR1 as SQVTM and CDR2 as ANQGSEA. DNA for the CDR3: TGCAGGCGACCGACAGGGAGTGGCTACACCTTC. Its translation: CRRPTGSGYTF.

This clone has just one count. The chain combines TRBV2 with TRBJ1-2, with 7 bases matching TRBD1. The V gene end was trimmed by 1 base and the J gene end by 1 base; junction bases not matched to a gene: 0. CDR3 length equals 14 residues. Per germline, CDR1 SNHLY and CDR2 FYNNEI. For the CDR3, the DNA is TGTGCCAGCAGTGAAGGACAGGGTAACTATGGCTACACCTTC. It specifies CASSEGQGNYGYTF.

V gene TRBV7-6 combines with J gene TRBJ2-3, with TRBD2 matching 14 bases. Trimming cost V 7 bases and J 0 bases; bases outside gene matches: 3. The V gene's germline CDR1 is SGHVS and CDR2 FNYEAQ. CDR3 length: 16 residues. In DNA, the CDR3 is TGTGCCAGCACCAGACTAGCGGGGGGGAGCACAGATACGCAGTATTTT. Its translation is CASTRLAGGSTDTQYF. The full variable domain, completed using reference TRBV7-6 and TRBJ2-3, is GAGVSQSPRYKVTKRGQDVALRCDPISGHVSLYWYRQALGQGPEFLTYFNYEAQQDKSGLPNDRFSAERPEGSISTLTIQRTEQRDSAMYRCASTRLAGGSTDTQYFGPGTRLTVL.

The rearrangement links TRBV7-2 to TRBJ2-7, with 11 bases fitting TRBD2. Per germline, CDR1 SGHTA and CDR2 FQGNSA. Trimming at V came to 4 bases and at J to 2 bases, leaving 4 bases not matched to a gene. The CDR3 covers 15 residues. The DNA of the CDR3 is TGTGCCAGCAGCTCCGCGACTAGCGGGGCCTACGAGCAGTACTTC. Translation: CASSSATSGAYEQYF.

The DNA of the CDR3 is TGTGCCAGCAGTTCCAAACTAGCGGGGTTCAATGAGCAGTTCTTC. It is translated as CASSSKLAGFNEQFF. The chain uses TRBV27 and TRBJ2-1; 10 positions match TRBD2. The CDR3 runs to 15 residues. Germline V gene data show CDR1 as MNHEY and CDR2 as SMNVEV (reference sequence). The V gene end was trimmed by 4 bases and the J gene end by 6 bases; junction bases not matched to a gene: 6.

The chain recombines TRBV18 with TRBJ1-5; possible D gene TRBD1, 5 bases. The CDR3 contains 14 residues. CDR1 and CDR2 from the germline V gene are KGHSH and LQKENI. The germline V and J ends were trimmed by 5 bases and 6 bases, with 14 bases remaining between them. CDR3 loop: CASSTDSSSQPQHF. The DNA of the CDR3 is TGTGCCAGCTCAACCGACAGTTCCAGTCAGCCCCAGCATTTT.

This clone was counted a few times. This chain links TRBV6-5 with TRBJ2-5; TRBD2 matches 10 bases. This CDR3 has 14 amino acids. Per germline, CDR1 MNHEY and CDR2 SVGAGI. The junction had 5 bases not matched to a gene; V was cut back by 6 bases and J by 4 bases. The CDR3 DNA is TGTGCCAGCAGGGGGACTAGCGCCGTAGAGACCCAGTACTTC. This translates into CASRGTSAVETQYF.

This clone has just a few counts. The chain uses TRBV6-2 or TRBV6-3 and TRBJ1-2; the D gene is possibly TRBD1 (6 bases). V was clipped by 5 bases and J by 5 bases, with 9 bases between them. Germline V gene data show CDR1 as MNHEY and CDR2 as SVGEGT. This CDR3 has 12 residues. This CDR3 is CASSLQGYGYTF. The CDR3 bases are TGTGCCAGCAGTCTACAGGGTTATGGCTACACCTTC.

The V call is TRBV27, the J call TRBJ1-6; D is possibly TRBD1 (6 bases). This CDR3 comprises 15 residues. Trimming pared 1 base from V and 7 bases from J, leaving 11 bases between. CDR1 is MNHEY and CDR2 is SMNVEV in the germline V gene (reference sequence). The CDR3 coding sequence is TGTGCCAGCAGTTTATGGGGGGGCCCAAATTCACCCCTCCACTTT. Amino acids: CASSLWGGPNSPLHF.

This rearrangement joins TRBV6-1 to TRBJ1-2; tentative D call: TRBD1 (6 bases). The CDR3 spans 16 residues. Germline-derived CDR1 and CDR2 are MNHNS and SASEGT. V lost 2 bases and J 4 bases, leaving 17 bases between the germline ends. The CDR3 DNA reads as TGTGCCAGCAGTGAACGGGCGGACAGCGTGTCCTATGGCTACACCTTC. It is translated as CASSERADSVSYGYTF.

The chain joins TRBV6-5 to TRBJ2-5, with 7 bases aligning to TRBD1. Trimming cost V 8 bases and J 2 bases; bases outside gene matches: 5. CDR1 and CDR2 from the germline V gene are MNHEY and SVGAGI. There are 13 residues in the CDR3. CDR3 in amino acids: CASGWTGQETQYF. CDR3 sequence (DNA): TGTGCCAGCGGATGGACAGGACAAGAGACCCAGTACTTC.

In its sample, this clone was seen a few times. V and J are TRBV19 and TRBJ1-5; 9 bases map to TRBD1. The CDR3 is made up of 18 amino acids. In germline, CDR1 is LNHDA, CDR2 SQIVND (reference sequence). Unmatched junction bases numbered 16, after V lost 4 bases and J lost 6 bases. The CDR3 is CASSTHPSGTGIGQPQHF. DNA of the CDR3: TGTGCCAGTAGTACTCATCCGAGCGGGACAGGGATAGGTCAGCCCCAGCATTTT.

The V call is TRBV12-3 or TRBV12-4, the J call TRBJ1-2; the match to TRBD1 covers 9 bases. J was trimmed by 6 bases and V by 5 bases; bases with no gene match: 4. The CDR3 covers 13 residues. The CDR3 region is CASSLQGADGYTF. CDR3 DNA sequence: TGTGCCAGCAGTCTACAGGGGGCGGATGGCTACACCTTC.

This rearrangement joins TRBV6-1 to TRBJ2-2; D is uncertain. In germline, CDR1 is MNHNS, CDR2 SASEGT. Trimming took off 3 bases at V and 4 bases at J, with 9 bases between the two ends. This CDR3 is 14 amino acids long. Here the CDR3 reads CASSELRGTGELFF. DNA for the CDR3: TGTGCCAGCAGTGAGTTGAGAGGCACCGGGGAGCTGTTTTTT.